This passage covers 2 T cell receptor beta chains from one sample sequenced in a study of blood T cell repertoires in COVID-19. Assay: immunoSEQ multiplex PCR; the TCRdb copy retains only in-frame clones and omits some. The table records 91,000 or so clones, 80% to 95% of them present only once. The source material was peripheral blood. These receptors all stem from a woman between 50 and 59 years old in a cohort sampled during active COVID-19.

The chain is built from TRBV5-3 and TRBJ2-3; 9 nucleotides align to TRBD2. TRBV5-3 belongs to the ORF category, with a function that is uncertain. Trimming removed 2 bases from V and 1 base from J; junction bases left unmatched: 26. The CDR3 extends over 23 amino acids. The CDR3 spells CARSFYAGGPLIQLCYRTDTQYF. As DNA, the CDR3 is TGTGCCAGAAGCTTTTACGCGGGGGGGCCCCTCATCCAGCTGTGCTATCGCACAGATACGCAGTATTTT.

The V gene is TRBV5-1, the J gene TRBJ2-7; 10 bases are shared with TRBD1. The V and J ends lost 4 bases and 2 bases, in that order; junction bases with no gene match: 3. The CDR3 has 14 residues. Germline values: CDR1 SGHRS, CDR2 YFSETQ. The CDR3 DNA is TGCGCCAGCAGCCGCGGACAGGGGGCCTACGAGCAGTACTTC. This gives the protein CASSRGQGAYEQYF.